The clone carrying this T cell receptor beta chain appeared a few times. This record comes from a study of control samples from healthy donors and cancer patients. CDR1 and CDR2 from the germline V gene are MGHRA and YSYEKL. The CDR3 has 15 amino acids. V was cut by 2 bases and J by 8 bases, with 18 bases left in between. Clones were read by immunoSEQ multiplex PCR, and TCRdb kept only the in-frame ones, dropping some. Altogether 25,000 to 35,000 clones are present, around three quarters being singletons, with the ten largest covering roughly a fifth. The specimen was PBMCs. The V gene is TRBV4-1, the J gene TRBJ1-2; a weak D match, TRBD1 (6 bases). The sequence was collected from a man in his fifties or sixties with head and neck cancer. The CDR3, as DNA: TGCGCCAGCAGCCAATTTATCAGGGGTGGTGAGGGCTACACCTTC. Encoded protein: CASSQFIRGGEGYTF.